The T cell receptor (beta chain) under discussion was sequenced for a study of monozygotic twins with inflammatory bowel disease. Reanalyzing the 5' RACE reads, TCRdb keeps one entry per CDR3 protein, without DNA. Its table lists more than 110,000 distinct CDR3 sequences. Input material: blood. This TCR derives from a human donor with ulcerative colitis or Crohn's disease, or a healthy co-twin of an affected twin (not recorded which).

The CDR3 spells CASSLRAGGGNQETQYF. V is TRBV7-9 and J is TRBJ2-5; the D call from TCRdb, TRBD1, cannot be confirmed without DNA. Germline lookup yields CDR1 SEHNR and CDR2 FQNEAQ (reference sequence). The CDR3 consists of 17 residues.